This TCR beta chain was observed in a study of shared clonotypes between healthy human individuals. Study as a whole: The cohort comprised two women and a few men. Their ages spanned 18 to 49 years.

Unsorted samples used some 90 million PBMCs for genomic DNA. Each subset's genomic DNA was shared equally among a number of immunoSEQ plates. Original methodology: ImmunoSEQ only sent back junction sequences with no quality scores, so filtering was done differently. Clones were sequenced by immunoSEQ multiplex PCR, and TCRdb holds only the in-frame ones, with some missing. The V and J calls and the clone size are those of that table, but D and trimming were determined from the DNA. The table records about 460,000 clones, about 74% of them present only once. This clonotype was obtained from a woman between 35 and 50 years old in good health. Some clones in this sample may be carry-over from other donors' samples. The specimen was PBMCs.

This CDR3 is CASSTPDGTGREQYF. CDR3 sequence (DNA): TGTGCCAGCAGCACACCAGACGGGACAGGGAGGGAGCAGTACTTC. This sequence joins TRBV28 and TRBJ2-7, with 9 bases aligning to TRBD1. The junction had 13 bases not matched to a gene; V was cut back by 6 bases and J by 7 bases. There are 15 residues in the CDR3. CDR1 and CDR2 from the germline V gene are MDHEN and SYDVKM.